The 15 T cell receptor beta chains reported below all come from one sample, sequenced in a study of T cell responses to AZD1222 COVID-19 vaccine (dated by TCRdb to the early 2020s). Libraries were constructed by the immunoSEQ multiplex PCR assay. The immuneACCESS repertoire file appears here via TCRdb, limited to in-frame rearrangements. These files lack a portion of the clones; in checked studies, under half of the deficit traces to unresolved V genes, and the cause of the others is not known. The sample table shows some 120,000 clones, and roughly 91% are seen once. In total, the top ten clones hold more than 9.5% of the sample. The intended sense of this specimen's time point label: baseline before first vaccination. This specimen's treatment or condition label, interpreted: meningococcal conjugate vaccine given as trial control. The sequencing used peripheral blood, collected on day 0 of MenACWY control vaccination. All receptors derive from an adult in good health.

The V and J genes are TRBV7-9 and TRBJ2-3; 8 bases are a match to TRBD2. The CDR3 loop spans 14 amino acids. V was pared by 7 bases and J by 3 bases, with 6 bases of the junction left unmatched. Germline-derived CDR1 and CDR2 are SEHNR and FQNEAQ (reference sequence). The DNA for the CDR3 is TGTGCCAGCAAGAGCGGGAGCGCGACAGATACGCAGTATTTT. It specifies CASKSGSATDTQYF.

This sequence joins TRBV7-8 and TRBJ1-4; no firm D call. The CDR3 covers 13 residues. Trimming removed 3 bases from V and 6 bases from J, with 8 bases in between. In germline, CDR1 is SGHVS, CDR2 FQNEAQ. CDR3 coding DNA: TGTGCCAGCAGCTTGTCCCCCGATGAAAAACTGTTTTTT. It codes for CASSLSPDEKLFF.

The rearrangement joins TRBV7-3 to TRBJ2-3; no definite D call. The length of the CDR3 is 14 residues. Germline assignment: CDR1 SGHTA and CDR2 FQGTGA. V lost 5 bases, J lost 2 bases, and 11 bases lay in between. The CDR3 protein is CASSAGPITDTQYF. Here the CDR3 DNA reads TGTGCCAGCAGCGCAGGTCCAATCACAGATACGCAGTATTTT.

This chain connects TRBV11-3 to TRBJ1-2; perhaps TRBD1 as D (5 bases). Germline V gene data show CDR1 as SGHNT and CDR2 as YENEEA. The V end lost 2 bases, the J end lost 0 bases, and 10 bases lay between the germline ends. The CDR3 is made up of 15 amino acids. The CDR3 DNA is TGTGCCAGCAGCTTAAGGGGTCTGGCTAACTATGGCTACACCTTC. This translates into CASSLRGLANYGYTF.

J is TRBJ2-3 and V is TRBV24-1; D might be TRBD2 (6 bases). Looked up from germline, CDR1 is KGHDR and CDR2 is SFDVKD. V was clipped by 7 bases and J by 4 bases, with 11 bases between them. The CDR3 loop spans 13 amino acids. In DNA, the CDR3 is TGTGCCACCAGAGTCGGGACTTCAGATACGCAGTATTTT. It encodes CATRVGTSDTQYF.

This chain joins TRBV7-9 and TRBJ1-2; 7 bases match TRBD1. CDR1 and CDR2 (germline): SEHNR, FQNEAQ (reference sequence). This CDR3 spans 13 amino acids. Germline trimming cut 5 bases from V and 8 bases from J; bases unmatched to any gene: 8. The CDR3 region is CASSAHRGWGYTF. The CDR3 DNA is TGTGCCAGCAGCGCCCACAGGGGCTGGGGCTACACCTTC.

The chain links TRBV24-1 to TRBJ2-1, with D perhaps matching TRBD2 (7 bases). CDR1 and CDR2 (germline): KGHDR, SFDVKD. This CDR3 spans 18 amino acids. V was shortened by 2 bases and J by 3 bases, with 19 bases between the two germline ends. This CDR3 is CATSDSRGGGGYYNEQFF. Here the CDR3 DNA reads TGTGCCACCAGTGATTCCCGAGGGGGGGGTGGCTACTACAATGAGCAGTTCTTC.

The CDR3 sequence: CASSPGIDSVEQYF. The DNA of the CDR3 is TGTGCCAGCAGCCCTGGTATAGACAGCGTCGAGCAGTACTTC. J is TRBJ2-7 and V is TRBV7-3, with a tentative D call TRBD1 (5 bases). The V end was cut by 5 bases, the J end by 6 bases, with 17 bases between. Germline assignment: CDR1 SGHTA and CDR2 FQGTGA. The CDR3 consists of 14 residues.

The chain recombines TRBV23-1 with TRBJ1-6, with unresolved D. TRBV23-1 is an open reading frame, and its role is uncertain. The length of the CDR3 is 18 residues. The V gene lost 0 bases and the J gene lost 0 bases, with 12 bases spanning the gap. The CDR3 reads CASSQSFTRSSYNSPLHF. CDR3 nucleotides: TGCGCCAGCAGTCAATCGTTCACCAGGAGCTCCTATAATTCACCCCTCCACTTT.

CDR3 sequence (DNA): TGTGCCAGCAGTATCGAGACTACTACCTCCTACGAGCAGTACTTC. This encodes CASSIETTTSYEQYF. V gene TRBV6-5 combines with J gene TRBJ2-7, with D perhaps matching TRBD2 (5 bases). V shed 5 bases and J shed 0 bases, with 14 bases lying between them. This CDR3 has 15 residues. Germline CDR1 MNHEY, CDR2 SVGAGI.

The rearrangement links TRBV19 to TRBJ1-1, with D possibly matching TRBD1 (6 bases). The CDR3 loop spans 13 amino acids. In germline, CDR1 is LNHDA, CDR2 SQIVND (reference sequence). The V end lost 5 bases, the J end lost 5 bases, and 12 bases lay between the germline ends. CDR3 coding DNA: TGTGCCAGTAGTGCGGGGGGCTGGACTGAAGCTTTCTTT. Protein sequence: CASSAGGWTEAFF.

The gene calls are TRBV27 and TRBJ2-1; no firm D call. This CDR3 is 10 amino acids long. V was clipped by 10 bases and J by 9 bases, with 10 bases between them. CDR1 is MNHEY, CDR2 SMNVEV, per germline (reference sequence). CDR3 sequence reads: CAIGQGEQFF. DNA of the CDR3: TGTGCCATAGGTCAAGGTGAGCAGTTCTTC.

This chain joins TRBV6-2 or TRBV6-3 and TRBJ2-7; TRBD2 might be the D (5 bases). This CDR3 spans 15 amino acids. The V end lost 5 bases, the J end lost 4 bases, and 18 bases lay between the germline ends. Germline loops: CDR1 MNHEY, CDR2 SVGEGT. The CDR3 reads CASSTRRGNLYEQYF. The CDR3 DNA is TGTGCCAGCAGTACCCGGAGAGGGAACTTATACGAGCAGTACTTC.

The chain links TRBV7-9 to TRBJ1-2; D is unresolved. The CDR3 extends over 12 amino acids. Germline CDR1 reads SEHNR; CDR2 reads FQNEAQ (reference sequence). V lost 1 base and J lost 8, with 8 bases in between. CDR3 amino acids: CASSLVTEGYTF. The CDR3 DNA reads TGTGCCAGCAGCTTAGTGACGGAAGGCTACACCTTC.

The chain carries TRBV6-5 and TRBJ2-7; 8 nucleotides align to TRBD2. V lost 1 base to trimming and J lost 3 bases; unmatched junction nucleotides: 8. Germline values: CDR1 MNHEY, CDR2 SVGAGI. This CDR3 comprises 16 residues. CDR3 coding DNA: TGTGCCAGCAGTTACTTCGCAGTAGCGGGACTCTACGAGCAGTACTTC. Its protein product is CASSYFAVAGLYEQYF.